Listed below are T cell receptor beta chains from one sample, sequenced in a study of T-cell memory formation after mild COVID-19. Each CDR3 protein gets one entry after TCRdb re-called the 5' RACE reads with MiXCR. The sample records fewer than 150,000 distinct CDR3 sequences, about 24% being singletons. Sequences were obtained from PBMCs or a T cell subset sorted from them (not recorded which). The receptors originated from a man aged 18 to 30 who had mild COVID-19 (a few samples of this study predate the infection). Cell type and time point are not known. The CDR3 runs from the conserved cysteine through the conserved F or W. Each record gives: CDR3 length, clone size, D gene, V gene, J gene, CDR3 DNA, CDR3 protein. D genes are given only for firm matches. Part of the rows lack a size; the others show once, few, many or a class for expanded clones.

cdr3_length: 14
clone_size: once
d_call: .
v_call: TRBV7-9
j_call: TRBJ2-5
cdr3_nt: TGTGCCAGCAGCTACCGGGGCCCTCGAGAGACCCAGTACTTC
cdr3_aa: CASSYRGPRETQYF

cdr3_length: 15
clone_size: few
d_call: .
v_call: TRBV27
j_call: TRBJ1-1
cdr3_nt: TGTGCCAGCGCGCCAGCCCCCTTTTTGAACACTGAAGCTTTCTTT
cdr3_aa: CASAPAPFLNTEAFF

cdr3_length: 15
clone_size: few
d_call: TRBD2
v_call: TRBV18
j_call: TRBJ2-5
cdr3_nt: TGTGCCAGCTCACCAGGGACTAGTTTCCAAGAGACCCAGTACTTC
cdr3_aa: CASSPGTSFQETQYF

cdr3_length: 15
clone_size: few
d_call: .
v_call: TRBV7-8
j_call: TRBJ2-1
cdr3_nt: TGTGCCAGCAGGGAACTCCGGGGGAAGTACAATGAGCAGTTCTTC
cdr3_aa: CASRELRGKYNEQFF

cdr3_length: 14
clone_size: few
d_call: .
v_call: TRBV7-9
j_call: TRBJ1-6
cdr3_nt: TGTGCCAGCAGCTTGGCCTGGGTAAATTCACCCCTCCACTTT
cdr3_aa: CASSLAWVNSPLHF

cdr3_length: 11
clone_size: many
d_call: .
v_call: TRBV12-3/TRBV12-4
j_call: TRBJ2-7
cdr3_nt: TGTGCCAGCAGTGCCTCATACGAGCAGTACTTC
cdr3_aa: CASSASYEQYF

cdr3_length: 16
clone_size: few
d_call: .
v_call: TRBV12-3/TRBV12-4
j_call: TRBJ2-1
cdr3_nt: TGTGCCAGCAGTCCCCGGGGGAGGGGACACTCCAATGAGCAGTTCTTC
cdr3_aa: CASSPRGRGHSNEQFF

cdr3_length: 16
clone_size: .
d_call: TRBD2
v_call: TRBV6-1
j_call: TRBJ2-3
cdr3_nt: TGTGCCAGCAGTGAAGGGACTAGCGGGACCACAGATACGCAGTATTTT
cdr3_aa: CASSEGTSGTTDTQYF

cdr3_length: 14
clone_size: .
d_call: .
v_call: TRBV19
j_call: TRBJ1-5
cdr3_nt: TGTGCCAGTACCGCAGGACAGAGCAATCAGCCCCAGCATTTT
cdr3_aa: CASTAGQSNQPQHF

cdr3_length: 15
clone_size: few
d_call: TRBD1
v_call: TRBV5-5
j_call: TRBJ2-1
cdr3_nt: TGTGCCAGCAGCATAGGACAGGGGGCCTACAATGAGCAGTTCTTC
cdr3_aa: CASSIGQGAYNEQFF

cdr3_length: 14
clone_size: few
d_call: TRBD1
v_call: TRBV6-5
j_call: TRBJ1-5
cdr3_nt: TGTGCCAGCAGTTATGGGACAGCAAATCAGCCCCAGCATTTT
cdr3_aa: CASSYGTANQPQHF

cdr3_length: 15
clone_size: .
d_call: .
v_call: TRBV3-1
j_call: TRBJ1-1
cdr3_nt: TGTGCCAGCAGCCGAGACATCCGCCCCGTCACTGAAGCTTTCTTT
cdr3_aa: CASSRDIRPVTEAFF

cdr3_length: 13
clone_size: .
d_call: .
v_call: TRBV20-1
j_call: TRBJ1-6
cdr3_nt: TGCAGTGCTAGGGTGGGGCTTTATTCACCCCTCCACTTT
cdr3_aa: CSARVGLYSPLHF

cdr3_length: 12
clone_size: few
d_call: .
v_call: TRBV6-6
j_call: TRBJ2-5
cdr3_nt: TGTGCCAGCAGTGACCAGATTGAGACCCAGTACTTC
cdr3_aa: CASSDQIETQYF

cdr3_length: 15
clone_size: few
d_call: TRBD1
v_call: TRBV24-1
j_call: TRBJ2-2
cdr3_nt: TGTGCCACCAGCGCGACAGGGGGCTTGACCGGGGAGCTGTTTTTT
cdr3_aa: CATSATGGLTGELFF

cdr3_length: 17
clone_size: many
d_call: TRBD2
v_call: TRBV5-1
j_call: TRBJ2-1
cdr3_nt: TGCGCCAGCAGCTCGGGACTAGCGGGGAGTACCTACAATGAGCAGTTCTTC
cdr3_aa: CASSSGLAGSTYNEQFF

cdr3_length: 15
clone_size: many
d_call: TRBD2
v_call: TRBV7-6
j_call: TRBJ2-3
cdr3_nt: TGTGCCAGCAGCTGGAGCGGGGGGGCCACAGATACGCAGTATTTT
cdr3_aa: CASSWSGGATDTQYF

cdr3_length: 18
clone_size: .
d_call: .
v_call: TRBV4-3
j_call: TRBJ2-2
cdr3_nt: TGCGCCAGCAGCCAAGAGATCTGGGCAGGTACTCGCACCGGGGAGCTGTTTTTT
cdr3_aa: CASSQEIWAGTRTGELFF

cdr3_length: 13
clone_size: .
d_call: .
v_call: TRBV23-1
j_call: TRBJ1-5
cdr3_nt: TGCGCCAGCACCAGGGGTAGCAATCAGCCCCAGCATTTT
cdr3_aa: CASTRGSNQPQHF

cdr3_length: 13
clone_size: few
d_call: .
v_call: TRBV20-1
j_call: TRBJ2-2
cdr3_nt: TGCAGTGCTAGCGGGCCGAACACCGGGGAGCTGTTTTTT
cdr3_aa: CSASGPNTGELFF

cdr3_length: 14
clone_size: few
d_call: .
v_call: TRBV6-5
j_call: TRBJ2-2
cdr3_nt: TGTGCCAGCAGTTACTTTAAGAACACCGGGGAGCTGTTTTTT
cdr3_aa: CASSYFKNTGELFF

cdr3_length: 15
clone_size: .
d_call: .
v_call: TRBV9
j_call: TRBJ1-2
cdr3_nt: TGTGCCAGCAGCGTAGGTCAAGGAGGGAACTATGGCTACACCTTC
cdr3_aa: CASSVGQGGNYGYTF

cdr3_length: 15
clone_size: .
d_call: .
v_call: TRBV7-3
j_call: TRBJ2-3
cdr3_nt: TGTGCCAGCAGCTCGATCCTGGCTAGCACAGATACGCAGTATTTT
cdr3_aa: CASSSILASTDTQYF

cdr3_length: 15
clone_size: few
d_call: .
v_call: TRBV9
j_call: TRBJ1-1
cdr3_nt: TGTGCCAGCAGCGAGACTCCGGGGGCCTTTGTTGAAGCTTTCTTT
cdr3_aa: CASSETPGAFVEAFF

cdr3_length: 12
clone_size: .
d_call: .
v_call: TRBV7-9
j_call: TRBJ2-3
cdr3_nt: TGTGCCAGCAGCTTGGTTCCCGATACGCAGTATTTT
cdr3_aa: CASSLVPDTQYF

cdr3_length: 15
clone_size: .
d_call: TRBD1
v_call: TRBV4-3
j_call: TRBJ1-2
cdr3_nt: TGCGCCAGCAGCCAGACAGGGGGATTTAACTATGGCTACACCTTC
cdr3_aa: CASSQTGGFNYGYTF

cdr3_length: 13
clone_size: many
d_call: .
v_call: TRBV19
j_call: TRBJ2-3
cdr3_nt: TGTGCCAGTAGTATAAGGCCGCTAGATACGCAGTATTTT
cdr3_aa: CASSIRPLDTQYF

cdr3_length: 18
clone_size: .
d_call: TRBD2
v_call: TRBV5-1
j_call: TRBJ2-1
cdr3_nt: TGCGCCAGCAGCCCCGTAAGTAGCGGGGGAAACTCCTACAATGAGCAGTTCTTC
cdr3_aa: CASSPVSSGGNSYNEQFF

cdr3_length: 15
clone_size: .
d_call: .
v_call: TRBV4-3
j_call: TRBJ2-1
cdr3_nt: TGCGCCAGCAGCCAAGAAACGTCAGCGTACAATGAGCAGTTCTTC
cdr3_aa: CASSQETSAYNEQFF

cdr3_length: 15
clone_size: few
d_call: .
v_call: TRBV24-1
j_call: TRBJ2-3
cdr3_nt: TGTGCCACCTCCTGCCCTAGGCGTAGCACAGATACGCAGTATTTT
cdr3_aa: CATSCPRRSTDTQYF

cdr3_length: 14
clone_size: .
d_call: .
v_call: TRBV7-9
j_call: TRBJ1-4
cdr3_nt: TGTGCCAGCTACGGGCTGGCGCCAGGTGAAAAACTGTTTTTT
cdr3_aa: CASYGLAPGEKLFF

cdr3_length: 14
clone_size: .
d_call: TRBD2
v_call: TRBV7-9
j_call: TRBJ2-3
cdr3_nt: TGTGCCAGCAGCTTAAGCGGGGGGACAGATACGCAGTATTTT
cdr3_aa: CASSLSGGTDTQYF

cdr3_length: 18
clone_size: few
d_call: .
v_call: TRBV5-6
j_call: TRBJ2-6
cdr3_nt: TGTGCCAGCAGCTTATTCCGAGACACGGTCTCTGGGGCCAACGTCCTGACTTTC
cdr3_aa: CASSLFRDTVSGANVLTF

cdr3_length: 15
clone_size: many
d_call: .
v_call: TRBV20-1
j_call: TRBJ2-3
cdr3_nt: TGCAGTGCTAGGTCCCCGGGTGTCGGCACAGATACGCAGTATTTT
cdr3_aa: CSARSPGVGTDTQYF

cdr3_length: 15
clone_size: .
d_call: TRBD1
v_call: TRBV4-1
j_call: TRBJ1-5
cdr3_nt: TGCGCCAGCAGCCAGGGACAGTATAGCAATCAGCCCCAGCATTTT
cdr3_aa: CASSQGQYSNQPQHF

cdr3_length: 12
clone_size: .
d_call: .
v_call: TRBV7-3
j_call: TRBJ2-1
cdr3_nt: TGTGCCAGCAGCTATGGAGACAGGGAGCAGTTCTTC
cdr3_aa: CASSYGDREQFF

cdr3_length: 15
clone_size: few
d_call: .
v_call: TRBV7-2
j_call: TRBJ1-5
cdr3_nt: TGTGCCAGCAGCTTAAGGGGGGGCGTCAATCAGCCCCAGCATTTT
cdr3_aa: CASSLRGGVNQPQHF

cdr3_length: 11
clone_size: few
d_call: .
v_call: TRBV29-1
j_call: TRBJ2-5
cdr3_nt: TGCAGCGTCCAGGGTCGAGAGACCCAGTACTTC
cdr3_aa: CSVQGRETQYF

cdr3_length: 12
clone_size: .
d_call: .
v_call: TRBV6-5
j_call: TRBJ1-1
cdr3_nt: TGTGCCAGCAGCCCTGACGGGAATGAAGCTTTCTTT
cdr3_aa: CASSPDGNEAFF

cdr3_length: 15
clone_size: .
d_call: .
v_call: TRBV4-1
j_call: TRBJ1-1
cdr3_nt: TGCGCCAGCAGCCACCGGGACCTCCCGAACACTGAAGCTTTCTTT
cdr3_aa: CASSHRDLPNTEAFF

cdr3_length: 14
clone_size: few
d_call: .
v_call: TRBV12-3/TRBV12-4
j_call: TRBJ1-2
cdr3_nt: TGTGCCAGCAGTACTTGGGGGCGAACCTATGGCTACACCTTC
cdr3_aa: CASSTWGRTYGYTF

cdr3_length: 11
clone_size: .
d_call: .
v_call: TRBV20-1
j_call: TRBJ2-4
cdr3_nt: TGCGGGGGGACAAGTTTAAACATTCAGTACTTC
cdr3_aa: CGGTSLNIQYF

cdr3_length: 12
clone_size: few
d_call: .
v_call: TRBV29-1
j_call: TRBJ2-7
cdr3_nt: TGCAGCTTACGGACAGACAGCTACGAGCAGTACTTC
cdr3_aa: CSLRTDSYEQYF

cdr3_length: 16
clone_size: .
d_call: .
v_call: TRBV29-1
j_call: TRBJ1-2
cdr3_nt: TGCAGCGTTGAAGAACCAACTGGGAACAGGTGGGGTGGCTACACCTTC
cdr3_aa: CSVEEPTGNRWGGYTF